A single sample is the source of the 27 T cell receptor beta chains below, sequenced in a study of T-cell memory formation after mild COVID-19. TCRdb redid the calling of the 5' RACE reads with MiXCR, one entry per CDR3 protein. The data contain hundreds of thousands of distinct CDR3 sequences, roughly 17% of them singletons. Material: PBMCs or a T cell subset sorted from them (not recorded which). All receptors come from an adult woman who had mild COVID-19 (a few samples of this study predate the infection). Cell type and time point are not known.

This clonotype was recorded a few times. The V gene is TRBV7-9, the J gene TRBJ2-1; no firm D call. V was shortened by 3 bases and J by 5 bases, with 8 bases between the two germline ends. The germline CDR1 and CDR2 sequences are SEHNR and FQNEAQ (reference sequence). The CDR3 covers 13 residues. CDR3 loop: CASSFSEDNEQFF. In DNA form, the CDR3 reads TGTGCCAGCAGCTTTTCCGAAGACAATGAGCAGTTCTTC.

This clonotype was found a few times. This chain links TRBV10-3 with TRBJ2-3; D possibly corresponds to TRBD2 (6 bases). CDR1 and CDR2 from the germline V gene are ENHRY and SYGVKD. The CDR3 length is 16 residues. Trimming pared 0 bases from V and 6 bases from J, leaving 16 bases between. The CDR3 reads CAISESAGTSGDTQYF. The CDR3 coding sequence is TGTGCCATCAGTGAGTCGGCAGGGACGAGCGGGGATACGCAGTATTTT.

The chain uses TRBV3-1 and TRBJ1-1; the D is unclear. Trimming took off 0 bases at V and 5 bases at J, with 10 bases between the two ends. Per the germline V gene, CDR1 is LGHDT and CDR2 is YNNKEL (reference sequence). The CDR3 is 14 residues long. For the CDR3, the DNA is TGTGCCAGCAGCCAAGATGGTCCGGAGACTGAAGCTTTCTTT. Translation gives CASSQDGPETEAFF.

The genes are TRBV12-3 or TRBV12-4 and TRBJ2-1, with 9 nucleotides matching TRBD1. Trimming at V came to 6 bases and at J to 6 bases, leaving 9 bases not matched to a gene. This CDR3 is built from 15 residues. The CDR3 sequence is CASRSRDREGNEQFF. CDR3 bases: TGTGCCAGCAGGTCCCGGGACAGGGAGGGCAATGAGCAGTTCTTC.

A remark on this clonotype: One base away lies a much larger clone, so this may be a sequencing read error. V gene TRBV5-1 combines with J gene TRBJ2-3; D is perhaps TRBD2 (6 bases). Germline V CDR1 and CDR2: SGHRS, YFSETQ. The CDR3 covers 16 residues. With 3 bases removed from V and 4 bases from J, the gap between germline ends came to 18 bases. CDR3 sequence reads: CASSSSDRVAADTQYF. The CDR3 nucleotides are TGCGCCAGCAGCTCCTCAGATAGGGTAGCGGCAGATACGCAGTATTTT.

This clonotype was seen more than once but under ten times. CDR3 in amino acids: CASSLRGSGPSYEQYF. CDR3 coding DNA: TGTGCCAGCAGCCTAAGGGGAAGCGGTCCCTCCTACGAGCAGTACTTC. J is TRBJ2-7 and V is TRBV7-9; D tentatively reads TRBD1 or TRBD2 (5 bases each). The CDR3 is made up of 16 amino acids. The germline CDR1 and CDR2 sequences are SEHNR and FQNEAQ (reference sequence). Trimming stripped 5 bases from V and 0 bases from J, with 17 bases between.

The chain carries TRBV7-9 and TRBJ2-3; D call uncertain. The V end was cut by 3 bases, the J end by 0 bases, with 10 bases between. Germline V gene sequence: CDR1 SEHNR, CDR2 FQNEAQ (reference sequence). The CDR3 totals 15 residues. CDR3 bases: TGTGCCAGCAGCTTCGGAGCATATAGCACAGATACGCAGTATTTT. It encodes CASSFGAYSTDTQYF.

The genes are TRBV29-1 and TRBJ1-2, with D possibly being TRBD1 (5 bases). CDR1 is SQVTM, CDR2 ANQGSEA, per germline. CDR3 length equals 15 residues. V dropped 8 bases and J dropped 4 bases, with 23 bases sitting between them. The CDR3 loop is CSSPFPGAFTYGYTF. For the CDR3, the DNA is TGCAGCTCCCCTTTCCCCGGGGCCTTCACCTATGGCTACACCTTC.

This clonotype was seen only a few times. This sequence joins TRBV10-3 and TRBJ1-6; 7 nucleotides align to TRBD1. J was trimmed by 7 bases and V by 3 bases; bases with no gene match: 12. Germline assignment: CDR1 ENHRY and CDR2 SYGVKD. This CDR3 spans 17 amino acids. CDR3 in DNA: TGTGCCATCAGTGACCGACCGGGGACAGTGGGGAATTCACCCCTCCACTTT. It specifies CAISDRPGTVGNSPLHF.

This clonotype turned up a few times. The chain is built from TRBV9 and TRBJ2-1; the match to TRBD1 covers 8 bases. The V gene end was trimmed by 3 bases and the J gene end by 10 bases; junction bases not matched to a gene: 9. Per germline, CDR1 SGDLS and CDR2 YYNGEE. The CDR3 loop spans 14 amino acids. CDR3 nucleotides: TGTGCCAGCAGCGCTGGGACAGGACTACTCGAGCAGTTCTTC. Encoded protein: CASSAGTGLLEQFF.

This clonotype was detected a few times. The chain carries TRBV7-6 and TRBJ2-1; D call uncertain. The length of the CDR3 is 16 residues. Per germline, CDR1 SGHVS and CDR2 FNYEAQ. The germline V and J ends were trimmed by 6 bases and 6 bases, with 21 bases remaining between them. CDR3 residues: CASSSKLTPLGNEQFF. The DNA for the CDR3 is TGTGCCAGCAGTTCGAAGCTAACCCCTCTAGGCAATGAGCAGTTCTTC.

At least ten counts were recorded for this clonotype. CDR3: CASSTDVRNEQFF. CDR3 DNA: TGCGCCAGCAGCACGGACGTGCGCAATGAGCAGTTCTTC. The V call is TRBV5-1, the J call TRBJ2-1, with D unresolved. V was clipped by 4 bases and J by 6 bases, with 11 bases between them. Germline V gene sequence: CDR1 SGHRS, CDR2 YFSETQ. This CDR3 has 13 amino acids.

This clonotype was found a few times. The chain uses TRBV6-2 or TRBV6-3 and TRBJ2-3; TRBD1 might be the D (5 bases). The ends were cut back, 2 bases at V and 2 bases at J, with 14 bases in the middle. CDR1 and CDR2 (germline): MNHEY, SVGEGT. The CDR3 contains 16 residues. This chain's CDR3 is CASSYRRTGSTDTQYF. The CDR3 region has the DNA TGTGCCAGCAGTTACCGAAGAACAGGATCCACAGATACGCAGTATTTT.

The V call is TRBV11-1, the J call TRBJ2-1, with D unclear. Germline V CDR1 and CDR2: SGHAT, FQDESV (reference sequence). The CDR3 is 15 residues long. V was trimmed by 3 bases and J by 4 bases, leaving 13 bases between them. The CDR3 sequence: CASSFTPLQYNEQFF. The CDR3 region has the DNA TGTGCCAGCAGCTTTACCCCGTTACAGTACAATGAGCAGTTCTTC.

This rearrangement joins TRBV5-5 to TRBJ1-1, with D perhaps TRBD1 (6 bases). CDR1 is SGHKS, CDR2 YYEKEE, per germline (reference sequence). V was shortened by 3 bases and J by 5 bases, with 11 bases between the two germline ends. The CDR3 extends over 13 amino acids. CDR3 nucleotide sequence: TGTGCCAGCAGCTCGACAGGAGAGACTGAAGCTTTCTTT. Translating gives CASSSTGETEAFF.

The chain carries TRBV3-1 and TRBJ2-7; D is possibly TRBD2 (5 bases). Deletions cut 4 bases from V and 5 bases from J, with 12 bases between. Germline V CDR1 and CDR2: LGHDT, YNNKEL (reference sequence). This CDR3 region has 13 residues. In nucleotides, the CDR3 is TGTGCCAGCAGCCCCCCGCTGCGGGACGAGCAGTACTTC. This gives the protein CASSPPLRDEQYF.

The sample holds a few counts of this clonotype. J is TRBJ1-6 and V is TRBV4-1; D remains unclear. The CDR3 sequence is 16 residues long. The V end lost 0 bases, the J end lost 0 bases, and 6 bases lay between the germline ends. From germline, CDR1 is MGHRA and CDR2 YSYEKL. CDR3 residues: CASSQDSSSYNSPLHF. CDR3 DNA: TGCGCCAGCAGCCAAGATTCCAGCTCCTATAATTCACCCCTCCACTTT.

J is TRBJ2-1 and V is TRBV18; D gene unclear. Germline loops: CDR1 KGHSH, CDR2 LQKENI. The V end lost 3 bases, the J end lost 4 bases, and 10 bases lay between the germline ends. CDR3 size: 14 residues. DNA of the CDR3: TGTGCCAGCTCACCGGATCCGACGTACAATGAGCAGTTCTTC. Translating it yields CASSPDPTYNEQFF.

This clonotype was seen at least ten times. This chain uses TRBV6-2 or TRBV6-3 with TRBJ2-1; D gene ambiguous. Trimming took off 1 base at V and 5 bases at J, with 6 bases between the two ends. CDR3 size: 13 residues. Germline V CDR1 and CDR2: MNHEY, SVGEGT. The CDR3 sequence is CASSYWWDNEQFF. CDR3 bases: TGTGCCAGCAGTTACTGGTGGGACAATGAGCAGTTCTTC.

A few counts support this clonotype. The rearrangement uses TRBV6-5 and TRBJ2-1, with 7 bases fitting TRBD2. Trimming at V came to 5 bases and at J to 9 bases, leaving 4 bases not matched to a gene. The germline V gene has CDR1 MNHEY and CDR2 SVGAGI. The CDR3 is 12 residues long. The DNA of the CDR3 is TGTGCCAGCAGTGCGGGGAGGGTTGAGCAGTTCTTC. Translating it yields CASSAGRVEQFF.

The J gene is TRBJ1-5, the V gene TRBV11-2; D is undetermined. The CDR3 is 13 residues long. Germline-derived CDR1 and CDR2 are SGHAT and FQNNGV. The germline V and J ends were trimmed by 0 bases and 5 bases, with 5 bases remaining between them. The CDR3, as DNA: TGTGCCAGCAGCTTAGATCTCCATCAGCCCCAGCATTTT. It is translated as CASSLDLHQPQHF.

The V call is TRBV6-6, the J call TRBJ1-5; 7 nucleotides line up with TRBD1. V trimming: 1 base; J trimming: 4 bases; junction bases outside the gene matches: 13. CDR3 length equals 18 residues. The germline CDR1 and CDR2 sequences are MNHNY and SVGAGI (reference sequence). Here the CDR3 reads CASSYLLIGDRQNQPQHF. Here the CDR3 DNA reads TGTGCCAGCAGTTACTTGTTGATCGGGGACAGACAGAATCAGCCCCAGCATTTT.

The chain has TRBV6-1 and TRBJ1-4, with a possible D match to TRBD1 (5 bases). With 4 bases removed from V and 7 bases from J, the gap between germline ends came to 16 bases. The length of the CDR3 is 15 residues. The germline CDR1 and CDR2 sequences are MNHNS and SASEGT. The CDR3 DNA reads as TGTGCCAGCAGTGCCACAGAGGGACCGACTGAAAAACTGTTTTTT. It encodes CASSATEGPTEKLFF.

The V and J genes are TRBV21-1 and TRBJ2-1; the table's D call of TRBD1 was not tested on the DNA. TRBV21-1 is annotated as a pseudogene. This CDR3 has 13 amino acids. The CDR3 sequence: CASSKEGGNEQFF. The CDR3 nucleotides read TGTGCCAGCAGCAAAGAGGGGGGGAATGAGCAGTTCTTC.

A few counts support this clonotype. This rearrangement joins TRBV12-3 or TRBV12-4 to TRBJ2-5, with D perhaps TRBD2 (5 bases). Trimming removed 3 bases at V and 5 bases at J, with 10 bases between. This CDR3 has 13 amino acids. Here the CDR3 DNA reads TGTGCCAGCAGTTTCGGGGTATTGGAGACCCAGTACTTC. As protein: CASSFGVLETQYF.

The gene calls are TRBV7-9 and TRBJ1-1; D gene unclear. The CDR3 is 13 amino acids. Trimming removed 3 bases from V and 0 bases from J, with 5 bases in between. Germline V lookup: CDR1 SEHNR, CDR2 FQNEAQ (reference sequence). The CDR3 DNA reads TGTGCCAGCAGCTTTTCAGTGAACACTGAAGCTTTCTTT. This sequence encodes CASSFSVNTEAFF. The full variable domain, in which reference TRBV7-9 and TRBJ1-1 provide the parts outside the CDR3, is DTGVSQNPRHKITKRGQNVTFRCDPISEHNRLYWYRQTLGQGPEFLTYFQNEAQLEKSRLLSDRFSAERPKGSFSTLEIQRTEQGDSAMYLCASSFSVNTEAFFGQGTRLTVV.

The chain recombines TRBV11-2 with TRBJ1-2; 9 nucleotides match TRBD1. In germline, CDR1 is SGHAT, CDR2 FQNNGV. V lost 1 base to trimming and J lost 8 bases; unmatched junction nucleotides: 8. CDR3 size: 15 residues. The CDR3 region has the DNA TGTGCCAGCAGCTTAGGAGGGACAGGGTCGGTCGGCTACACCTTC. Protein: CASSLGGTGSVGYTF. Variable domain in full (rest from reference TRBV11-2 and TRBJ1-2): EAGVAQSPRYKIIEKRQSVAFWCNPISGHATLYWYQQILGQGPKLLIQFQNNGVVDDSQLPKDRFSAERLKGVDSTLKIQPAKLEDSAVYLCASSLGGTGSVGYTFGSGTRLTVV.